The source of this T cell receptor (beta chain) is a study of T cell responses to AZD1222 COVID-19 vaccine. Study findings and constraints: CD4 TCRs linked to vaccination spanned spike, dominating at 160-218 and 743-854. An increase in Spike-specific TCR breadth and depth was observed after two AZD1222 doses. White British donors predominated, females outnumbered males, and clonal diversity was possibly underestimated. Unmutated regions of variants are reportedly targeted by nearly half of spike-specific TCRs.

The CDR3 length is 17 residues. Germline V lookup: CDR1 SGHTA, CDR2 FQGNSA. Trimming shortened V by 5 bases and J by 3 bases, and 21 bases separated the two germline ends. For this clone: Its cognate antigen is unknown.

The table came from immunoSEQ multiplex PCR; TCRdb's copy has only in-frame clones and leaves some out. The sample holds tens of thousands of clones, more than 75% seen once. The chain combines TRBV7-2 with TRBJ2-3; D possibly matches TRBD1 or TRBD2 (7 bases each). The sample consisted of peripheral blood, taken on day 0 of AZD1222 vaccination. The receptor comes from an adult in good health. For the CDR3, the DNA is TGTGCCAGCAGCCTACCACCAGGGGGGGGAAGGACAGATACGCAGTATTTT. Its protein product is CASSLPPGGGRTDTQYF.